A single sample gave rise to the 32 T cell receptor beta chains below, sequenced in a study of shared clonotypes between healthy human individuals. Naivety among CD8 cells was defined by CD45RO negativity and positive CCR7 selection, thereby excluding terminally differentiated effector memory CD45RA+ cells. TCRdb keeps only in-frame clones here, not all; method: immunoSEQ multiplex PCR. The repertoire has about 590,000 clones, less than 97% of them found once; the top ten carry 0.085% to 0.11%. Specimen: naive CD8+ T cells sorted from blood. The receptors were sampled from a woman aged 25-40 years in good health.

The chain uses TRBV19 and TRBJ2-1; the match to TRBD2 covers 7 bases. Germline values: CDR1 LNHDA, CDR2 SQIVND (reference sequence). The CDR3 totals 14 residues. The V and J ends lost 5 bases and 8 bases, in that order; junction bases with no gene match: 9. The DNA for the CDR3 is TGTGCCAGTAGTTGGAGGGAGGGCCCCGATGAGCAGTTCTTC. Encoded protein: CASSWREGPDEQFF.

The gene calls are TRBV18 and TRBJ1-3; no reliable D call. V lost 0 bases, J lost 2 bases, and 14 bases lay in between. This CDR3 region has 17 residues. Germline V lookup: CDR1 KGHSH, CDR2 LQKENI. In nucleotides, the CDR3 is TGTGCCAGCTCACCACCTAGTGGACGGATGGCTGGAAACACCATATATTTT. It codes for CASSPPSGRMAGNTIYF.

V and J are TRBV2 and TRBJ2-1; TRBD2 is a possible D gene (5 bases). The germline V gene encodes CDR1 SNHLY and CDR2 FYNNEI. CDR3 length: 13 amino acids. V gave up 4 bases and J gave up 8 bases, with 12 bases separating them. CDR3 coding DNA: TGTGCCAGCAGTGTTGAGGGTCGGCATGAGCAGTTCTTC. It yields the protein CASSVEGRHEQFF.

J is TRBJ2-3 and V is TRBV28, with no clear D. From germline, CDR1 is MDHEN and CDR2 SYDVKM. The CDR3 length is 16 residues. With 4 bases removed from V and 0 bases from J, the gap between germline ends came to 14 bases. The CDR3 DNA reads TGTGCCAGCAGTTCCTCTAGACAAGCTAGCACAGATACGCAGTATTTT. It yields the protein CASSSSRQASTDTQYF.

J is TRBJ1-4 and V is TRBV10-2, with TRBD1 matching 7 bases. Germline CDR1 reads WSHSY; CDR2 reads SAAADI. Trimming took 4 bases from V and 6 from J; bases not matched to a gene: 8. This CDR3 contains 15 residues. This chain's CDR3 is CASSGQGGGYEKLFF. The CDR3 nucleotides read TGCGCCAGCAGTGGACAGGGCGGGGGTTATGAAAAACTGTTTTTT.

The chain is built from TRBV7-9 and TRBJ1-1, with a possible D match to TRBD1 (6 bases). This CDR3 has 16 amino acids. Germline V CDR1 and CDR2: SEHNR, FQNEAQ (reference sequence). V was pared by 4 bases and J by 0 bases, with 15 bases between. The CDR3 region has the DNA TGTGCCAGCAGCTCCCACCCGGGACACTTGAACACTGAAGCTTTCTTT. Translating gives CASSSHPGHLNTEAFF. The full variable domain, completed using reference TRBV7-9 and TRBJ1-1, is DTGVSQNPRHKITKRGQNVTFRCDPISEHNRLYWYRQTLGQGPEFLTYFQNEAQLEKSRLLSDRFSAERPKGSFSTLEIQRTEQGDSAMYLCASSSHPGHLNTEAFFGQGTRLTVV.

The chain is built from TRBV4-1 and TRBJ1-2; D possibly corresponds to TRBD1 (6 bases). V was shortened by 0 bases and J by 4 bases, with 18 bases between the two germline ends. The germline V gene encodes CDR1 MGHRA and CDR2 YSYEKL. The CDR3 length is 17 residues. DNA of the CDR3: TGCGCCAGCAGCCAAGATATTGAGTCAGGGGCGGCCTATGGCTACACCTTC. This sequence encodes CASSQDIESGAAYGYTF.

A remark on this clone: Other DNA sequences in the same sample also yield this CDR3. The rearrangement links TRBV28 to TRBJ1-5; tentatively, D is TRBD1 (6 bases). From germline, CDR1 is MDHEN and CDR2 SYDVKM. V was pared by 4 bases and J by 0 bases, with 10 bases between. The CDR3 is made up of 15 amino acids. The CDR3 region has the DNA TGTGCCAGCAGTTCGACAGGTGGTAGCAATCAGCCCCAGCATTTT. Translation gives CASSSTGGSNQPQHF.

The chain employs TRBV2 and TRBJ2-7; 10 bases are a match to TRBD2. The CDR3 contains 17 residues. The trim removed 7 bases at V and 2 bases at J, leaving 14 bases unmatched. Germline V gene sequence: CDR1 SNHLY, CDR2 FYNNEI. The CDR3 spells CASTLGWLAGEPYEQYF. The CDR3 coding sequence is TGTGCCAGCACCCTGGGTTGGCTAGCGGGAGAGCCCTACGAGCAGTACTTC.

The chain combines TRBV5-5 with TRBJ2-5; the D gene is possibly TRBD2 (6 bases). The germline V and J ends were trimmed by 0 bases and 5 bases, with 14 bases remaining between them. The CDR3 totals 15 residues. Germline V gives CDR1 SGHKS, CDR2 YYEKEE (reference sequence). The CDR3 here is CASSLGLESGETQYF. As DNA, the CDR3 is TGTGCCAGCAGCTTGGGACTAGAGAGCGGGGAGACCCAGTACTTC.

In its sample, this clone was seen once. The genes are TRBV29-1 and TRBJ2-5; D gene unclear. Germline V lookup: CDR1 SQVTM, CDR2 ANQGSEA. Between the trimmed V and J ends, which lost 6 bases and 5 bases, there was a span of 22 bases. The CDR3 has 15 amino acids. The CDR3 sequence is CSVTLRPPVLETQYF. For the CDR3, the DNA is TGCAGCGTCACCTTAAGGCCCCCAGTTCTTGAGACCCAGTACTTC.

V gene TRBV28 combines with J gene TRBJ1-5, with D perhaps TRBD1 (6 bases). Germline V gene data show CDR1 as MDHEN and CDR2 as SYDVKM. The CDR3 consists of 17 residues. Trimming removed 3 bases from V and 2 bases from J, with 17 bases in between. In DNA form, the CDR3 reads TGTGCCAGCAGTTTTAAGGGGGTGATACCGGGCAATCAGCCCCAGCATTTT. Amino acids: CASSFKGVIPGNQPQHF.

V usage is TRBV7-9 and J usage is TRBJ1-1; 7 nucleotides agree with TRBD1. CDR1 is SEHNR and CDR2 is FQNEAQ in the germline V gene (reference sequence). CDR3 length: 14 amino acids. The junction had 8 bases not matched to a gene; V was cut back by 5 bases and J by 5 bases. CDR3 region: CASSAPGRGTEAFF. DNA for the CDR3: TGTGCCAGCAGCGCTCCGGGCAGGGGGACTGAAGCTTTCTTT.

The V and J genes are TRBV4-1 and TRBJ1-5; perhaps TRBD1 as D (6 bases). Trimming took off 0 bases at V and 6 bases at J, with 12 bases between the two ends. This CDR3 has 15 residues. CDR1 is MGHRA, CDR2 YSYEKL, per germline. The DNA for the CDR3 is TGCGCCAGCAGCCAAGAGAGGCGGGGGGCTCAGCCCCAGCATTTT. This sequence encodes CASSQERRGAQPQHF.

This chain links TRBV27 with TRBJ2-1; 9 bases match TRBD2. Germline V gives CDR1 MNHEY, CDR2 SMNVEV (reference sequence). The ends lost 0 bases at V and 6 bases at J; junction bases unmatched: 3. This CDR3 has 15 amino acids. CDR3 amino acids: CASSLSTSGSNEQFF. The DNA for the CDR3 is TGTGCCAGCAGTTTATCGACTAGCGGAAGCAATGAGCAGTTCTTC.

This clone was counted once. This chain joins TRBV7-9 and TRBJ1-4, with 7 bases aligning to TRBD1. This CDR3 region has 17 residues. CDR1 and CDR2 from the germline V gene are SEHNR and FQNEAQ (reference sequence). Trimming cost V 6 bases and J 8 bases; bases outside gene matches: 18. Here the CDR3 reads CASRAGQDRPALEKLFF. The DNA for the CDR3 is TGTGCCAGCAGGGCCGGACAGGATCGGCCGGCATTAGAAAAACTGTTTTTT.

The chain joins TRBV13 to TRBJ2-1; TRBD1 aligns across 9 bases. Trimming took 5 bases from V and 7 from J; bases not matched to a gene: 6. This CDR3 region has 14 residues. The germline gives CDR1 PRHDT, CDR2 FYEKMQ (reference sequence). The CDR3 nucleotides are TGTGCCAGCAGCGAACGGGACAGGGTTAATGAGCAGTTCTTC. Translated: CASSERDRVNEQFF.

The rearrangement uses TRBV13 and TRBJ2-7; 14 bases line up with TRBD2. This CDR3 has 16 amino acids. CDR1 PRHDT and CDR2 FYEKMQ come from the germline V gene (reference sequence). With V trimmed by 4 bases and J by 0 bases, 2 bases remained unmatched. CDR3 sequence: CASSSGLAGASYEQYF. DNA of the CDR3: TGTGCCAGCAGCTCGGGACTAGCGGGGGCCTCCTACGAGCAGTACTTC.

This chain connects TRBV6-1 to TRBJ1-1; 11 bases fit TRBD1. After removal of 3 bases from V and 8 bases from J, the junction contained 8 bases not matched to a gene. Germline CDR1 is MNHNS and CDR2 is SASEGT. The CDR3 covers 15 residues. This CDR3 reads CASSDPGTGGWEAFF. CDR3 nucleotides: TGTGCCAGCAGTGACCCCGGGACAGGGGGGTGGGAAGCTTTCTTT.

The V call is TRBV11-2, the J call TRBJ2-7, with 12 bases lining up with TRBD2. V lost 3 bases, J lost 7 bases, and 7 bases stayed unmatched. The CDR3 consists of 15 residues. The germline V gene encodes CDR1 SGHAT and CDR2 FQNNGV. CDR3 bases: TGTGCCAGCAGCTTCCTAGCGGGAGGGCCGGGGGAGCAGTACTTC. Translation gives CASSFLAGGPGEQYF. Full variable domain (rest looked up from reference TRBV11-2 and TRBJ2-7): EAGVAQSPRYKIIEKRQSVAFWCNPISGHATLYWYQQILGQGPKLLIQFQNNGVVDDSQLPKDRFSAERLKGVDSTLKIQPAKLEDSAVYLCASSFLAGGPGEQYFGPGTRLTVT.

The J gene is TRBJ2-5, the V gene TRBV7-6; 7 bases are shared with TRBD2. V was clipped by 1 base and J by 11 bases; unmatched bases: 10. The CDR3 totals 14 residues. Germline assignment: CDR1 SGHVS and CDR2 FNYEAQ. CDR3 region: CASSLGGGVPEQYF. CDR3 bases: TGTGCCAGCAGCTTAGGGGGGGGAGTACCTGAGCAGTACTTC.

The rearrangement joins TRBV5-1 to TRBJ1-1; 7 bases are shared with TRBD1. This CDR3 contains 14 residues. The trim removed 3 bases at V and 4 bases at J, leaving 6 bases unmatched. The germline gives CDR1 SGHRS, CDR2 YFSETQ. CDR3 nucleotides: TGCGCCAGCAGCTCGACAGGGTTTTCCACTGAAGCTTTCTTT. Encoded protein: CASSSTGFSTEAFF.

The rearrangement joins TRBV5-6 to TRBJ2-1, with D tentatively TRBD1 or TRBD2 (7 bases each). CDR3 length: 13 residues. CDR1 and CDR2 from the germline V gene are SGHDT and YYEEEE. The germline V and J ends were trimmed by 2 bases and 8 bases, with 11 bases remaining between them. The CDR3 nucleotides are TGTGCCAGCAGCTTTCCAGGGGGGGATGAGCAGTTCTTC. Amino acid sequence: CASSFPGGDEQFF.

V is TRBV5-1 and J is TRBJ1-1; D is possibly TRBD1 (5 bases). The V end was cut by 4 bases, the J end by 0 bases, with 13 bases between. Germline V gives CDR1 SGHRS, CDR2 YFSETQ. This CDR3 is 15 amino acids long. CDR3 sequence reads: CASSPGRGLNTEAFF. The DNA for the CDR3 is TGCGCCAGCAGCCCGGGGAGGGGTCTGAACACTGAAGCTTTCTTT.

This clone was found once. This sequence joins TRBV19 and TRBJ2-7, with a tentative D call TRBD2 (5 bases). The CDR3 totals 14 residues. V was shortened by 9 bases and J by 4 bases, with 19 bases between the two germline ends. Looked up from germline, CDR1 is LNHDA and CDR2 is SQIVND (reference sequence). DNA for the CDR3: TGTGCCAGACTTTTGCCCCTCAGGAGGTACGAGCAGTACTTC. As protein: CARLLPLRRYEQYF.

V is TRBV11-2 and J is TRBJ2-1, with 8 nucleotides matching TRBD2. The CDR3 sequence is 15 residues long. Germline loops: CDR1 SGHAT, CDR2 FQNNGV. V dropped 8 bases and J dropped 8; count of bases not matched to a gene: 14. CDR3 coding DNA: TGTGCCAGCGGCGAGCGGGGGATACCGAGCCATGAGCAGTTCTTC. Translation gives CASGERGIPSHEQFF.

The chain employs TRBV5-6 and TRBJ2-3; D gene unclear. Germline assignment: CDR1 SGHDT and CDR2 YYEEEE. The CDR3 contains 16 residues. With 4 bases removed from V and 2 bases from J, the gap between germline ends came to 17 bases. CDR3 in amino acids: CASSPREGLFTDTQYF. CDR3 coding DNA: TGTGCCAGCAGCCCCCGCGAAGGGCTATTCACAGATACGCAGTATTTT. Together with reference TRBV5-6 and TRBJ2-3, the CDR3 gives the full variable domain: DAGVTQSPTHLIKTRGQQVTLRCSPKSGHDTVSWYQQALGQGPQFIFQYYEEEERQRGNFPDRFSGHQFPNYSSELNVNALLLGDSALYLCASSPREGLFTDTQYFGPGTRLTVL.

The chain recombines TRBV10-1 with TRBJ2-2; possibly TRBD2 for D (5 bases). Germline CDR1 WNHNN, CDR2 SYGVQD (reference sequence). Trimming took 0 bases from V and 5 from J, leaving 28 bases between them. This CDR3 spans 21 amino acids. CDR3: CASSESQDLSAWGSKTGELFF. In DNA form, the CDR3 reads TGCGCCAGCAGTGAGTCGCAGGACTTGTCCGCTTGGGGATCCAAAACCGGGGAGCTGTTTTTT.

The chain is built from TRBV7-6 and TRBJ2-5, with D perhaps TRBD1 (6 bases). CDR1 and CDR2 from the germline V gene are SGHVS and FNYEAQ. V was shortened by 4 bases and J by 4 bases, with 10 bases between the two germline ends. The CDR3 spans 13 residues. CDR3 region: CASSSQGRETQYF. The DNA for the CDR3 is TGTGCCAGCAGCTCTCAGGGGAGAGAGACCCAGTACTTC. Full variable domain (outside the CDR3, taken from reference TRBV7-6 and TRBJ2-5): GAGVSQSPRYKVTKRGQDVALRCDPISGHVSLYWYRQALGQGPEFLTYFNYEAQQDKSGLPNDRFSAERPEGSISTLTIQRTEQRDSAMYRCASSSQGRETQYFGPGTRLLVL.

V is TRBV30 and J is TRBJ2-1, with D unresolved. Trimming pared 0 bases from V and 3 bases from J, leaving 15 bases between. This CDR3 is built from 16 residues. Per the germline V gene, CDR1 is GTSNPN and CDR2 is SVGIG (reference sequence). CDR3 coding DNA: TGTGCCTGGAGTGTAAGGCGGCTTATCGACTACAATGAGCAGTTCTTC. This codes for CAWSVRRLIDYNEQFF.

The rearrangement links TRBV28 to TRBJ1-5; D perhaps matches TRBD1 (5 bases). This CDR3 spans 13 amino acids. V lost 6 bases and J 3 bases, leaving 9 bases between the germline ends. Germline V gene data show CDR1 as MDHEN and CDR2 as SYDVKM. The DNA for the CDR3 is TGTGCCAGCAGCGACAGAGACAATCAGCCCCAGCATTTT. Protein sequence: CASSDRDNQPQHF. Drawing the rest from reference TRBV28 and TRBJ1-5, the complete variable domain is DVKVTQSSRYLVKRTGEKVFLECVQDMDHENMFWYRQDPGLGLRLIYFSYDVKMKEKGDIPEGYSVSREKKERFSLILESASTNQTSMYLCASSDRDNQPQHFGDGTRLSIL.

V gene TRBV6-1 combines with J gene TRBJ2-1, with TRBD2 matching over 14 bases. In germline, CDR1 is MNHNS, CDR2 SASEGT. V shed 3 bases and J 9 bases; nucleotides not matched to a gene: 7. The CDR3 loop spans 16 amino acids. CDR3 amino acids: CASSDPGLAGGPEQFF. DNA of the CDR3: TGTGCCAGCAGTGACCCAGGACTAGCGGGAGGTCCTGAGCAGTTCTTC.